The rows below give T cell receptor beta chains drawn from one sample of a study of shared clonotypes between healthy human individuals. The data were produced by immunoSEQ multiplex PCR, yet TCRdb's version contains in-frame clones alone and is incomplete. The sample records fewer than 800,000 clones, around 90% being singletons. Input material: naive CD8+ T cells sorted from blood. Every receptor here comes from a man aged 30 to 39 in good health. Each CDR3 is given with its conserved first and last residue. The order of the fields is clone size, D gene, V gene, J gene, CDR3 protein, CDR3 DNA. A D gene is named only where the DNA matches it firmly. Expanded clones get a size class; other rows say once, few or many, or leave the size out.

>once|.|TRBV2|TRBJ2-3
CASPGGLTDTQYF
TGTGCCAGTCCTGGCGGACTCACAGATACGCAGTATTTT
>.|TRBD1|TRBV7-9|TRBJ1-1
CASSLEAGGNTEAFF
TGTGCCAGCAGCTTAGAGGCAGGGGGAAACACTGAAGCTTTCTTT
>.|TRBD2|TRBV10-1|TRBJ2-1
CASSESAGGSYNEQFF
TGCGCCAGCAGTGAGTCGGCGGGAGGCTCCTACAATGAGCAGTTCTTC
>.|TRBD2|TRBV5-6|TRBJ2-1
CASSSALAGGSYNEQFF
TGTGCCAGCAGCTCAGCCCTAGCGGGAGGCTCCTACAATGAGCAGTTCTTC
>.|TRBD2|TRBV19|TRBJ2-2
CARSASTGSGSGTGELFF
TGTGCCAGATCAGCCTCCACGGGGAGCGGGAGTGGCACCGGGGAGCTGTTTTTT
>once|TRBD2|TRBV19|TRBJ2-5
CASSTPGRLAGGGIETQYF
TGTGCCAGTAGTACCCCCGGTCGACTAGCGGGAGGTGGAATAGAGACCCAGTACTTC
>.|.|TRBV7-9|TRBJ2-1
CASSQAGESYNEQFF
TGTGCCAGCAGCCAAGCTGGGGAATCTTACAATGAGCAGTTCTTC
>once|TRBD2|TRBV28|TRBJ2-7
CASSPGTSGYYEQYF
TGTGCCAGCAGTCCCGGGACTAGCGGCTACTACGAGCAGTACTTC
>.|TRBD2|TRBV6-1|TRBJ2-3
CASSAGLAGGRDTQYF
TGTGCCAGCAGTGCGGGACTAGCGGGAGGGCGAGATACGCAGTATTTT
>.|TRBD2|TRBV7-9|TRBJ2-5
CASSSPGLEQETQYF
TGTGCCAGCAGCTCCCCGGGACTAGAGCAAGAGACCCAGTACTTC
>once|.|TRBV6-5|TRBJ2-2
CASSYSGSTGELFF
TGTGCCAGCAGTTACTCGGGCAGCACCGGGGAGCTGTTTTTT
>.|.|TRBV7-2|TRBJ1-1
CASSLTQRGTEAFF
TGTGCCAGCAGCTTAACCCAGCGTGGCACTGAAGCTTTCTTT
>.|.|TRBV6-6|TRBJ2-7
CASSYVPGPSYEQYF
TGTGCCAGCAGTTACGTTCCGGGCCCCTCCTACGAGCAGTACTTC
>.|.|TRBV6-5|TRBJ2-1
CASSYSLGDPYNEQFF
TGTGCCAGCAGTTACTCTCTCGGGGATCCCTACAATGAGCAGTTCTTC
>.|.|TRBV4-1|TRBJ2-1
CASSGGYNEQFF
TGCGCCAGCAGCGGCGGATACAATGAGCAGTTCTTC
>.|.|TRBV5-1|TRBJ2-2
CASSLDRVTNTGELFF
TGCGCCAGCAGCTTGGACAGGGTAACGAACACCGGGGAGCTGTTTTTT
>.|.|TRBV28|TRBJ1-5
CASSWGGNQPQHF
TGTGCCAGCAGTTGGGGGGGCAATCAGCCCCAGCATTTT
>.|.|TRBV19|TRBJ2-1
CASSITARSYNEQFF
TGTGCCAGTAGTATTACAGCCAGGTCCTACAATGAGCAGTTCTTC
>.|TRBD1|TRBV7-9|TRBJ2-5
CASSPRDRGPETQYF
TGTGCCAGCAGCCCACGGGACAGGGGACCGGAGACCCAGTACTTC
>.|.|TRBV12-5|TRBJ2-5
CASGLGETQYF
TGTGCTAGTGGTTTGGGAGAGACCCAGTACTTC
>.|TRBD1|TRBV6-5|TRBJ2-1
CASRDRVGNNEQFF
TGTGCCAGCAGAGACAGGGTAGGGAACAATGAGCAGTTCTTC
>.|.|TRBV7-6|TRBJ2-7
CASSLELNYEQYF
TGTGCCAGCAGCTTAGAGTTGAACTACGAGCAGTACTTC
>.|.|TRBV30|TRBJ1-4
CAWSVSATGLEDEKLFF
TGTGCCTGGAGTGTATCAGCTACAGGGCTGGAGGATGAAAAACTGTTTTTT
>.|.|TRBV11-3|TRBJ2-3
CASSHPSDTQYF
TGTGCCAGCAGCCATCCGTCAGATACGCAGTATTTT
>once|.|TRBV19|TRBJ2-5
CATGTPTQETQYF
TGTGCCACTGGGACGCCCACTCAAGAGACCCAGTACTTC
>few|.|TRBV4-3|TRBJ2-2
CASSQDSVGGGKELFF
TGCGCCAGCAGCCAAGATAGCGTAGGTGGCGGGAAGGAGCTGTTTTTT
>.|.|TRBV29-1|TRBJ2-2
CSVDPGSNTGELFF
TGCAGCGTTGATCCCGGGTCTAACACCGGGGAGCTGTTTTTT
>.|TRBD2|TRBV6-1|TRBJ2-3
CASSPRRERADTQYF
TGTGCCAGCAGCCCCAGGCGGGAGCGAGCAGATACGCAGTATTTT
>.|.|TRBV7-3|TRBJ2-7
CASSLIGSSELYF
TGTGCCAGCAGCTTAATTGGCTCCTCCGAGCTGTACTTC
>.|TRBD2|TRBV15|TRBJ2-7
CATSRGTSGPYEQYF
TGTGCCACCAGCAGAGGCACTAGCGGTCCCTACGAGCAGTACTTC
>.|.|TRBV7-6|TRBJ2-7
CASSLSGSYEQYF
TGTGCCAGCAGCTTGAGCGGCTCCTACGAGCAGTACTTC
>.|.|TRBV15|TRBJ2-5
CATSRAVKWETQYF
TGTGCCACCAGCAGAGCAGTAAAGTGGGAGACCCAGTACTTC